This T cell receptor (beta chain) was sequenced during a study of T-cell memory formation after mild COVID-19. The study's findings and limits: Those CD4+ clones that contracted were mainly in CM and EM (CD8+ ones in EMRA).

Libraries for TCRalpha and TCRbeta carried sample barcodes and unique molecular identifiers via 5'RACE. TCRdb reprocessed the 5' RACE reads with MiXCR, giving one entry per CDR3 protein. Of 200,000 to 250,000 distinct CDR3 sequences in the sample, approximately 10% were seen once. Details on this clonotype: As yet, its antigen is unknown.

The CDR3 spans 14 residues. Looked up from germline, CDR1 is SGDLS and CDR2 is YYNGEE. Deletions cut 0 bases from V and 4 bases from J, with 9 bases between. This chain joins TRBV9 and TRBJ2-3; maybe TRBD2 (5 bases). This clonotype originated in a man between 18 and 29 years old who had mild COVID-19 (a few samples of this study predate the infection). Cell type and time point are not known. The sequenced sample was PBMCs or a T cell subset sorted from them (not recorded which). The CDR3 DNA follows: TGTGCCAGCAGCGTAGATCCTAGCCCAGATACGCAGTATTTT. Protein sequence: CASSVDPSPDTQYF.